The clone carrying this T cell receptor beta chain was seen more than once but under ten times. Its antigen is currently unknown. This sample was included in a study of cytomegalovirus exposure and HLA in healthy donors. Study background: Of a few hundred genotyped donors, about 81% grouped in the Caucasian-associated ancestry cluster.

13 Jbeta primers and 60 Vbeta primers were used for the PCR. Methods used by the authors: The authors later counted 70 million to 85 million unique TCR beta chains, some 10 million of them shared. TCRdb's table, derived via immunoSEQ multiplex PCR, lists solely in-frame clones and lacks some. V, J and clone size derive from that table, while D and trimming were established from the DNA sequence. The sample carries about 87,000 clones, 7.6% recorded once. V dropped 4 bases and J dropped 13; count of bases not matched to a gene: 23. CDR1 is SGDLS and CDR2 is YYNGEE in the germline V gene. CDR3 length: 17 residues. Study results and caveats: In a later analysis, several top co-occurrence clusters appeared linked to parvovirus B19, influenza, CMV and Epstein-Barr virus. Sequencing artifact likely explains a cluster of highly shared sequence variants.

The chain uses TRBV9 and TRBJ2-1; 7 positions agree with TRBD1. The sequenced sample was PBMCs. This clonotype was sampled from a man in his forties or fifties in good health and CMV-seronegative. The CDR3, as DNA: TGTGCCAGCAGCATTAGGGGGCAGCGCGACACGGGGAACGAACAGTTCTTC. Protein: CASSIRGQRDTGNEQFF.